This TCR beta chain was obtained from a study of T cells in Graves' hyperthyroidism and ophthalmopathy. There are 16 residues in the CDR3. Germline trimming cut 2 bases from V and 1 base from J; bases unmatched to any gene: 5. Germline CDR1 reads MNHEY; CDR2 reads SVGAGI. RNA transcripts yielded amplified TCR beta CDR3 regions. The TCR CDR3 first-round RT-PCR relied on the HTBI primer set. Using its own MiXCR run on the multiplex PCR reads, TCRdb lists one record per CDR3 protein. The sample has around 690,000 distinct CDR3 sequences, more than 20% seen once. The J gene is TRBJ2-1, the V gene TRBV6-5; TRBD2 matches 7 bases. The sample consisted of blood. The TCR sequence derives from a man aged 25-40 years with Graves' ophthalmopathy. The CDR3 is CASSYRLADSYNEQFF. CDR3 DNA sequence: TGTGCCAGCAGTTACCGTCTAGCGGATTCCTACAATGAGCAGTTCTTC.